Listed below are T cell receptor beta chains from one sample, sequenced in a study of cytomegalovirus exposure and HLA in healthy donors. Sequenced by immunoSEQ multiplex PCR; TCRdb stores in-frame clones only, minus some. The sample has under 150,000 clones, 81% seen once; the top ten hold over 4.5%. The specimen was PBMCs. The receptors were sampled from a woman aged 40 to 49 in good health and CMV-seropositive. The CDR3 runs from the conserved cysteine through the conserved F or W. D genes are given only for firm matches. Size values are once, few and many counts, or a class for expanded clones, and some rows have none.

CDR3 length,D gene,V gene,clone size,CDR3 protein
16,TRBD1,TRBV6-6,NA,CASRGSDRQGSYEQYF
15,TRBD2,TRBV5-4,NA,CASSLGRGGEETQYF
16,TRBD2,TRBV4-1,NA,CASSQEGEGRDYEQYF
16,TRBD2,TRBV7-3,NA,CASSLSTSGGYNEQFF
15,TRBD1,TRBV7-8,once,CASSLAGQGADTQYF
14,NA,TRBV1,NA,CTSSRGTLPYEQYF
14,TRBD2,TRBV6-1,NA,CASSEPGLADTQYF
15,NA,TRBV11-3,NA,CASSLDTGGYNEQFF
15,NA,TRBV5-1,NA,CASSTEGQANYGYTF
15,TRBD1,TRBV28,few,CASSLADRGIYGYTF